This T cell receptor beta chain was documented in a study of molecular identifiers for immune sequencing clone quantification (dated by TCRdb to the late 2010s). Regarding the research as a whole: For a replicate experiment, RNA from roughly 20,000 or 100,000 naive CD8 T cells was divided into five aliquots, and four of the five aliquots were sequenced. This methods study benchmarked molecular-identifier clustering-based TCR repertoire sequencing (MIDCIRS) and TCR RNA copy counting, using CD8 T cells to do so. The investigation overall reported the following: When barcode sub-clustering was not used, chimeric consensus sequences inflated TCR diversity, with chimeras reaching as high as 47%. Highly expanded clone sizes could be underestimated if identical TCR molecules share a barcode. In CMV-specific effector cells, over 99% of molecules were held by clones above 20 RNA copies, whereas under 1% of molecules were held by such clones in naive cells. Spiked-in Jurkat TCR RNA equivalent to a single cell was reported to be detectable even among fewer than 1.2 million naive CD8 T cells. Naive libraries contained spiked-in Jurkat TCR RNA (around eleven copies' worth), which is not part of the donor repertoire. Approximately 3.1 recovered TCR RNA copies per cell were obtained by modeling, versus about 9 by digital PCR, implying a capture efficiency of about 30%.

CDR1 SQVTM and CDR2 ANQGSEA were looked up in the germline V gene. Trimming takes 1 base from V and 1 base from J, and the germline ends sit 5 bases apart. The CDR3 runs 12 residues from the cysteine to the phenylalanine. Only CDR3 DNA is held: 36 bases, read in frame from base 1. Libraries of naive CD8 T cells were generated from roughly 20,000 to 1,000,000 sorted cells, with 10%, 30% or 50% of the purified RNA used. On a BD FACSAria II, naive CD8 T cells were FACS-sorted as CD8+CD4-CCR7+CD45RA+ and collected into RLT Plus buffer. To test detection sensitivity, Jurkat RNA equal to about nine TCR copies was added to samples of roughly 18,000-1,100,000 naive CD8 T cells. Enrichment of CD8 T cells was performed with RosetteSep CD8+ T Cell Enrichment Cocktail and Ficoll-Paque, after which ACK red cell lysis was carried out. This clonotype has a handful of counts. There is no known antigen for this receptor. Per-base qualities were not stored, and no clone one base away is much larger.

To prepare the library, PCR was applied. Reads for this sample came from an Illumina HiSeq 4000. Preparation of bulk TCR libraries followed a previously described approach, with the TCR primers listed in Table S5. Total RNA was purified with the Qiagen AllPrep DNA/RNA kit. Before analysis, reads from multiple sequencing runs of one library were combined. The original pipeline was this. Reads were retained only if the reads had an exact TCR constant sequence, and the retained reads were trimmed to 150 nt and grouped according to their 12-nt molecular barcodes. Reads inside each barcode group were sub-clustered using a 15% Levenshtein threshold, and a quality-weighted consensus sequence was constructed for each RNA molecule. Non-functional sequences were removed, as were lower-count sequences one edit away from another. On the basis of fitting two negative binomial distributions, barcode sub-clusters with fewer than 20% of the maximum read count were discarded. TCRdb applied fastp at Q25 and MiXCR to the public reads, then kept only in-frame beta chains. Identical CDR3 proteins give one entry, which carries the most common genes and DNA. The V and J calls, along with clone size, are taken from TCRdb and not from the paper's own processing. The sample profile shows about 640,000 distinct CDR3 sequences; roughly 21% of them were found once. The ten largest account for roughly 0.9% of the sample.

The TCR comes from a human donor in good health. Some libraries in this study had Jurkat cell RNA spiked in. Sequencing used naive CD8+ T cells from blood, with Jurkat cell RNA spiked in. The sample's cell subset or site label is to be understood as: FACS-sorted CD8+CD4-CCR7+CD45RA+ naive T cells. The V and J genes are TRBV29-1 and TRBJ2-7, with no reliable assignment of the D segment. This receptor has the CDR3 CSVEAASYEQYF. The DNA is TGCAGCGTTGAAGCGGCTTCCTACGAGCAGTACTTC.